The 11 T cell receptor beta chains listed next were all sequenced from one sample in a study of Ad26.COV2.S vaccination and SARS-CoV-2 variants. The protocol was immunoSEQ multiplex PCR, while the TCRdb copy is restricted to in-frame clones and leaves out a portion. Altogether about 370,000 clones are present, less than 90% being singletons, with the ten largest covering 3% to 3.5%. The treatment denotes: 15 to 20 received Ad26.COV2.S at low or high dose, single or two shots; several received placebo; per-sample allocation not given. Day 63 after the first injection of vaccine or placebo was the sampling time. The sample in question was peripheral blood, obtained in a trial of Ad26.COV2.S vaccine versus placebo. These receptors came from a person aged 18-60 years who received the Ad26.COV2.S COVID-19 vaccine or a placebo.

The chain couples TRBV6-1 to TRBJ1-6; D might be TRBD1 (5 bases). The CDR3 length is 14 residues. Germline V gene data show CDR1 as MNHNS and CDR2 as SASEGT. The V end was cut by 2 bases, the J end by 9 bases, with 11 bases between. CDR3 residues: CASSELGTVSPLHF. CDR3 bases: TGTGCCAGCAGTGAATTGGGGACTGTTTCACCCCTCCACTTT.

The rearrangement uses TRBV18 and TRBJ2-5; D might be TRBD2 (5 bases). Trimming took 0 bases from V and 0 from J, leaving 14 bases between them. Germline V gives CDR1 KGHSH, CDR2 LQKENI. The CDR3 is 17 amino acids. CDR3 DNA sequence: TGTGCCAGCTCACCACCCTTCCGACTAACAAACCAAGAGACCCAGTACTTC. It is translated as CASSPPFRLTNQETQYF.

V gene TRBV30 combines with J gene TRBJ1-4; D is perhaps TRBD1 (6 bases). V was clipped by 0 bases and J by 6 bases, with 14 bases between them. Germline CDR1 reads GTSNPN; CDR2 reads SVGIG (reference sequence). This CDR3 region has 15 residues. The DNA for the CDR3 is TGTGCCTGGAGTGTACGAGGGGGACCACATGAAAAACTGTTTTTT. This sequence encodes CAWSVRGGPHEKLFF.

The chain combines TRBV27 with TRBJ1-1; possibly TRBD1 for D (6 bases). V lost 5 bases and J 1 base, leaving 14 bases between the germline ends. Looked up from germline, CDR1 is MNHEY and CDR2 is SMNVEV (reference sequence). This CDR3 has 15 residues. The CDR3 region is CASSTTGSGNTEAFF. The CDR3 nucleotides are TGTGCCAGCAGTACAACAGGGTCGGGGAACACTGAAGCTTTCTTT.

The chain employs TRBV20-1 and TRBJ2-7; D is uncertain. Germline-derived CDR1 and CDR2 are DFQATT and SNEGSKA (reference sequence). Trimming left V 3 bases short and J 1 base short, with 10 bases between. CDR3 length: 13 amino acids. Here the CDR3 reads CSASPRASYEQYF. In DNA form, the CDR3 reads TGCAGTGCTAGTCCACGGGCTTCCTACGAGCAGTACTTC.

The CDR3 bases are TGCGCCAGCAGTCAGTCGGGACAGAGAACCTACGAGCAGTACTTC. It specifies CASSQSGQRTYEQYF. The chain has TRBV23-1 and TRBJ2-7; 7 bases fit TRBD1. TRBV23-1 is known as an ORF, though its function is uncertain. J was trimmed by 2 bases and V by 3 bases; bases with no gene match: 7. The CDR3 is 15 amino acids.

V is TRBV20-1 and J is TRBJ2-3, with TRBD2 identical over 10 bases. V shed 6 bases, J shed 5 bases, and the junction held 8 bases outside the gene matches. The CDR3 covers 14 residues. Germline-derived CDR1 and CDR2 are DFQATT and SNEGSKA (reference sequence). Here the CDR3 DNA reads TGCAGTGCCAGTAGCGGGGGGTTAAGAGATACGCAGTATTTT. The encoded protein is CSASSGGLRDTQYF.

The genes are TRBV16 and TRBJ2-4; D is perhaps TRBD1 (5 bases). Germline-derived CDR1 and CDR2 are KGHSY and FQNENV. CDR3 length equals 17 residues. The V end lost 2 bases, the J end lost 0 bases, and 14 bases lay between the germline ends. Here the CDR3 DNA reads TGTGCCAGCAGCCAACCTGGGGCAGGGCTAGCCAAAAACATTCAGTACTTC. It codes for CASSQPGAGLAKNIQYF.

The count of this clone is one. The chain carries TRBV2 and TRBJ1-1; D gene uncertain. The germline V gene encodes CDR1 SNHLY and CDR2 FYNNEI. With 2 bases removed from V and 1 base from J, the gap between germline ends came to 2 bases. The CDR3 is 12 amino acids. The CDR3 bases are TGTGCCAGCAGTGAAAAGAACACTGAAGCTTTCTTT. This translates into CASSEKNTEAFF.

The chain has TRBV7-9 and TRBJ2-7; 7 nucleotides match TRBD1. Per the germline V gene, CDR1 is SEHNR and CDR2 is FQNEAQ (reference sequence). With V trimmed by 5 bases and J by 2 bases, 9 bases remained unmatched. The CDR3 is 15 amino acids. This CDR3 reads CASSNRQGVPYEQYF. The CDR3 DNA sequence: TGTGCCAGCAGCAACCGACAGGGTGTACCCTACGAGCAGTACTTC. Drawing the rest from reference TRBV7-9 and TRBJ2-7, the complete variable domain is DTGVSQNPRHKITKRGQNVTFRCDPISEHNRLYWYRQTLGQGPEFLTYFQNEAQLEKSRLLSDRFSAERPKGSFSTLEIQRTEQGDSAMYLCASSNRQGVPYEQYFGPGTRLTVT.

This rearrangement joins TRBV7-2 to TRBJ1-1; D ambiguous. The CDR3 has 13 residues. V was shortened by 5 bases and J by 8 bases, with 15 bases between the two germline ends. Germline V lookup: CDR1 SGHTA, CDR2 FQGNSA. In DNA, the CDR3 is TGTGCCAGCAGCACATGGACGGCCCGGGAAGCTTTCTTT. Protein: CASSTWTAREAFF.